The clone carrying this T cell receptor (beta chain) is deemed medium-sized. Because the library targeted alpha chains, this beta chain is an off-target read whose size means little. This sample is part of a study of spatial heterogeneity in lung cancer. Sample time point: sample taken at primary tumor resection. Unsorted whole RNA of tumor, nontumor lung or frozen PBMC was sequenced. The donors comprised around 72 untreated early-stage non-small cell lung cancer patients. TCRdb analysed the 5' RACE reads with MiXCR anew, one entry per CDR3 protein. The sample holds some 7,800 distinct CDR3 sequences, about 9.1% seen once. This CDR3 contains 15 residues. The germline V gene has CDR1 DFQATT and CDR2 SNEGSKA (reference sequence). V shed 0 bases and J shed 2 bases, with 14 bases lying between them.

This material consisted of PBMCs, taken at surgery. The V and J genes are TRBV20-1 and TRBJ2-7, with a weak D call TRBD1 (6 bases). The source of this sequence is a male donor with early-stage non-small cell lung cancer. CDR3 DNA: TGCAGTGCTAGAGATCCGGCAGGGGCGACCTACGAGCAGTACTTC. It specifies CSARDPAGATYEQYF.